Below are 15 T cell receptor beta chains sequenced from a single sample in a study of PD-1 blockade in classical Hodgkin lymphoma. After autologous stem cell transplantation all patients relapsed, and prior brentuximab vedotin exposure differed between cohorts. Some clones are missing from TCRdb's copy, which holds only in-frame ones; the method was immunoSEQ multiplex PCR. The sample has about 98,000 clones; roughly 92% are singletons. This specimen consisted of peripheral blood mononuclear cells (PBMCs), obtained at baseline. These receptor sequences come from a human donor with classical Hodgkin lymphoma.

This rearrangement joins TRBV28 to TRBJ2-1, with D possibly matching TRBD2 (6 bases). The CDR3 runs 15 residues. Germline-derived CDR1 and CDR2 are MDHEN and SYDVKM. Deletions cut 6 bases from V and 4 bases from J, with 16 bases between. The CDR3 reads CASRVAGTSYNEQFF. The CDR3 DNA follows: TGTGCCAGCAGGGTCGCGGGGACCTCGTACAATGAGCAGTTCTTC.

V gene TRBV30 combines with J gene TRBJ2-2; D gene unclear. Trimming removed 4 bases from V and 1 base from J, with 7 bases in between. In germline, CDR1 is GTSNPN, CDR2 SVGIG (reference sequence). The CDR3 consists of 13 residues. The CDR3 sequence is CAWTTQNTGELFF. The CDR3 coding sequence is TGTGCCTGGACGACGCAGAACACCGGGGAGCTGTTTTTT.

V and J are TRBV23-1 and TRBJ1-1; D unclear. TRBV23-1 qualifies as an ORF whose function is uncertain. CDR3 size: 19 residues. The V and J ends lost 0 bases and 4 bases respectively, with 24 bases between them. The CDR3 here is CASSQSPRSVSPPTTEAFF. CDR3 sequence (DNA): TGCGCCAGCAGTCAATCCCCGAGGTCCGTTTCCCCACCTACCACTGAAGCTTTCTTT.

The V call is TRBV12-5, the J call TRBJ2-7; no definite D call. The germline V and J ends were trimmed by 2 bases and 3 bases, with 5 bases remaining between them. Germline CDR1 is LGHNT and CDR2 is FRNRAP. The CDR3 length is 12 residues. The CDR3 DNA reads as TGTGCTAGTGGTTTGAAGGGCTACGAGCAGTACTTC. Residues: CASGLKGYEQYF.

V gene TRBV27 combines with J gene TRBJ1-2; the match to TRBD1 covers 9 bases. With 6 bases clipped from V and 4 bases from J, the junction kept 3 bases outside the gene matches. Germline assignment: CDR1 MNHEY and CDR2 SMNVEV (reference sequence). The CDR3 sequence is 13 residues long. The CDR3 is CASRGQGTYGYTF. The CDR3 region has the DNA TGTGCCAGCAGGGGACAGGGAACCTATGGCTACACCTTC.

The chain recombines TRBV10-1 with TRBJ2-1; tentatively, D is TRBD2 (6 bases). The V end was cut by 8 bases, the J end by 1 base, with 15 bases between. CDR3 length: 15 residues. Per the germline V gene, CDR1 is WNHNN and CDR2 is SYGVQD (reference sequence). Here the CDR3 reads CASGKPGLSYNEQFF. CDR3 DNA sequence: TGCGCCAGCGGAAAACCGGGACTTTCCTACAATGAGCAGTTCTTC.

The CDR3 protein is CASSYGPVYEQYF. The DNA for the CDR3 is TGTGCCAGCAGTTACGGGCCAGTCTACGAGCAGTACTTC. V and J are TRBV6-5 and TRBJ2-7; no clear D gene. V was pared by 2 bases and J by 3 bases, with 8 bases between. The CDR3 is 13 amino acids. The germline V gene encodes CDR1 MNHEY and CDR2 SVGAGI.

The chain recombines TRBV7-8 with TRBJ1-1, with D possibly being TRBD1 (6 bases). The germline V gene encodes CDR1 SGHVS and CDR2 FQNEAQ. This CDR3 has 16 residues. Trimming removed 3 bases at V and 6 bases at J, with 20 bases between. The CDR3 DNA follows: TGTGCCAGCAGCTTGGTCGGGGGGCAGGGAAGGGCTGAAGCTTTCTTT. Its translation is CASSLVGGQGRAEAFF.

The rearrangement links TRBV6-1 to TRBJ2-7, with TRBD1 as a possible D gene (6 bases). This CDR3 contains 16 residues. V shed 4 bases and J shed 1 base, with 17 bases lying between them. Germline CDR1 and CDR2: MNHNS and SASEGT. CDR3 bases: TGTGCCAGCAGTGGAACCAAGGGGGTTAGATCCTACGAGCAGTACTTC. As protein: CASSGTKGVRSYEQYF.

V usage is TRBV11-3 and J usage is TRBJ2-5; D perhaps matches TRBD1 (6 bases). The CDR3 contains 15 residues. The germline V gene encodes CDR1 SGHNT and CDR2 YENEEA. V dropped 5 bases and J dropped 5 bases, with 18 bases sitting between them. DNA for the CDR3: TGTGCCAGCAGCAGGACAGATCCTAGGGGGGAGACCCAGTACTTC. Its protein product is CASSRTDPRGETQYF.

The gene calls are TRBV4-1 and TRBJ1-2; 9 bases match TRBD1. The germline gives CDR1 MGHRA, CDR2 YSYEKL. The CDR3 is made up of 15 amino acids. J gave up 4 bases and V 0 bases, and 3 bases lay outside the gene matches. CDR3 sequence reads: CASSQEQGAIYGYTF. In DNA, the CDR3 is TGCGCCAGCAGCCAAGAACAGGGGGCAATCTATGGCTACACCTTC.

A word on this clone: Other DNA sequences in this specimen translate into the identical CDR3. This chain links TRBV27 with TRBJ2-5; D is undetermined. The CDR3 totals 11 residues. CDR1 is MNHEY, CDR2 SMNVEV, per germline (reference sequence). Trimming stripped 0 bases from V and 7 bases from J, with 3 bases between. The CDR3 here is CASSLSGTQYF. The CDR3 region has the DNA TGTGCCAGCAGTTTATCGGGGACCCAGTACTTC.

The rearrangement joins TRBV7-9 to TRBJ2-3, with TRBD2 matching 14 bases. The CDR3 contains 16 residues. Germline loops: CDR1 SEHNR, CDR2 FQNEAQ (reference sequence). With V trimmed by 3 bases and J by 8 bases, 7 bases remained unmatched. The CDR3 DNA reads TGTGCCAGCAGCTTTGGACTAGCGGGAGGAATTGGTACGCAGTATTTT. Translation gives CASSFGLAGGIGTQYF.

This sequence joins TRBV27 and TRBJ1-2, with a possible D match to TRBD1 (5 bases). Between the trimmed V and J ends, which lost 2 bases and 1 base, there was a span of 8 bases. Germline V gives CDR1 MNHEY, CDR2 SMNVEV (reference sequence). The CDR3 loop spans 14 amino acids. The CDR3 spells CASSLGGINYGYTF. CDR3 DNA: TGTGCCAGCAGTTTAGGGGGTATTAACTATGGCTACACCTTC.

The chain has TRBV30 and TRBJ1-1; D may be TRBD1 (6 bases). Trimming removed 1 base at V and 4 bases at J, with 16 bases between. CDR1 and CDR2 from the germline V gene are GTSNPN and SVGIG (reference sequence). The CDR3 contains 15 residues. The CDR3, as DNA: TGTGCCTGGAGTGGATTCGGGGGCGCGGGCACTGAAGCTTTCTTT. This encodes CAWSGFGGAGTEAFF. Combining the CDR3 with reference TRBV30 and TRBJ1-1 gives the whole variable domain SQTIHQWPATLVQPVGSPLSLECTVEGTSNPNLYWYRQAAGRGLQLLFYSVGIGQISSEVPQNLSASRPQDRQFILSSKKLLLSDSGFYLCAWSGFGGAGTEAFFGQGTRLTVV.